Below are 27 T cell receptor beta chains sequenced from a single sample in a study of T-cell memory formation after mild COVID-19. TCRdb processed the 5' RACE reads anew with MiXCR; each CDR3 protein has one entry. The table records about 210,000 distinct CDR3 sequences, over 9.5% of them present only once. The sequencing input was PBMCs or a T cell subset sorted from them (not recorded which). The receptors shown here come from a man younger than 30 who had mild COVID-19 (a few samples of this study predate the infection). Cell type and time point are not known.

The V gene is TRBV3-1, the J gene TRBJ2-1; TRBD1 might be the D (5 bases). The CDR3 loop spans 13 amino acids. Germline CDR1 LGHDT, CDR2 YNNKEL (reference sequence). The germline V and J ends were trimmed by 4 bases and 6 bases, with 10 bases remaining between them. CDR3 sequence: CASSLTGPNEQFF. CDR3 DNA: TGTGCCAGCAGCCTAACAGGCCCCAATGAGCAGTTCTTC.

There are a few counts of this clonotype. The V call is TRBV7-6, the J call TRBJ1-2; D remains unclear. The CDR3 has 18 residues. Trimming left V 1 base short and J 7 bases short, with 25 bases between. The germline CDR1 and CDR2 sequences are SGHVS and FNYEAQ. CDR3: CASSLDPPVLLPLRGYTF. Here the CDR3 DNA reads TGTGCCAGCAGCTTAGATCCTCCAGTGCTCTTACCCCTTCGTGGCTACACCTTC. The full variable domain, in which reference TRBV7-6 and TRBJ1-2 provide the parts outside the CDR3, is GAGVSQSPRYKVTKRGQDVALRCDPISGHVSLYWYRQALGQGPEFLTYFNYEAQQDKSGLPNDRFSAERPEGSISTLTIQRTEQRDSAMYRCASSLDPPVLLPLRGYTFGSGTRLTVV.

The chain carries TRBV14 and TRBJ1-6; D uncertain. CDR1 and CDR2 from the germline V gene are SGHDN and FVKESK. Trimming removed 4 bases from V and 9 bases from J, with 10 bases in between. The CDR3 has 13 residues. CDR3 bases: TGTGCCAGCAGCCCAGCCCGGGTTTCACCCCTCCACTTT. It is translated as CASSPARVSPLHF. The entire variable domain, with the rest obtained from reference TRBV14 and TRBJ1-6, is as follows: EAGVTQFPSHSVIEKGQTVTLRCDPISGHDNLYWYRRVMGKEIKFLLHFVKESKQDESGMPNNRFLAERTGGTYSTLKVQPAELEDSGVYFCASSPARVSPLHFGNGTRLTVT.

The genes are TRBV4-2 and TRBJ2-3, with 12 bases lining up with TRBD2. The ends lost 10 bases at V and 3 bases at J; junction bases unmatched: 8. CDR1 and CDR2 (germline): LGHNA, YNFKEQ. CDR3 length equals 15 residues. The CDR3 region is CATSGLAGITDTQYF. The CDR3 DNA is TGTGCCACCTCGGGACTAGCGGGTATTACAGATACGCAGTATTTT.

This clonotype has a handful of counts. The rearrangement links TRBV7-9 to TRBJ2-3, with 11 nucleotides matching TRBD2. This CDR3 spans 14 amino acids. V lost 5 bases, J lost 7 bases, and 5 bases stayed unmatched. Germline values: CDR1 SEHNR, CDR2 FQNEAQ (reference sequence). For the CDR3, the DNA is TGTGCCAGCAGCGGCGGGACTAGCGGCCATACGCAGTATTTT. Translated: CASSGGTSGHTQYF.

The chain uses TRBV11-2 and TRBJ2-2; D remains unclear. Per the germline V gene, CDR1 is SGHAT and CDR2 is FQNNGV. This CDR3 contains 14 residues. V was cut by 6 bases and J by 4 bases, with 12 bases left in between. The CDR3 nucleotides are TGTGCCAGCAGTCCCCTGTGGGTCACCGGGGAGCTGTTTTTT. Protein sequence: CASSPLWVTGELFF.

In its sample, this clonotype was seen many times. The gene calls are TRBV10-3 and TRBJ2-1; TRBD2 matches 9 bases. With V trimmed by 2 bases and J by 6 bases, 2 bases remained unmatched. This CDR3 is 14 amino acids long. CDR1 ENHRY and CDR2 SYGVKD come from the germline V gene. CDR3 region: CAISEERGANEQFF. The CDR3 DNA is TGTGCCATCAGTGAGGAGCGGGGGGCCAATGAGCAGTTCTTC.

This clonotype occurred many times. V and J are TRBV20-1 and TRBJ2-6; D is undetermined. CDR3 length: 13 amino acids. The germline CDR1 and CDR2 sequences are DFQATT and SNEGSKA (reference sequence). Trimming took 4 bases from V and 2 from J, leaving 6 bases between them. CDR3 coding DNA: TGCAGTGCTAAGGGCACTGGGGCCAACGTCCTGACTTTC. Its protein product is CSAKGTGANVLTF.

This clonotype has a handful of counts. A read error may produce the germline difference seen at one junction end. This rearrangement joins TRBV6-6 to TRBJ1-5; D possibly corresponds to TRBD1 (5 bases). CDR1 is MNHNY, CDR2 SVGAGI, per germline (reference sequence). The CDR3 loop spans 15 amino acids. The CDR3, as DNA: TGTGCCAGCAGCACCTGGGACGGAACAAATCCGCCCCAGCATTTT. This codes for CASSTWDGTNPPQHF.

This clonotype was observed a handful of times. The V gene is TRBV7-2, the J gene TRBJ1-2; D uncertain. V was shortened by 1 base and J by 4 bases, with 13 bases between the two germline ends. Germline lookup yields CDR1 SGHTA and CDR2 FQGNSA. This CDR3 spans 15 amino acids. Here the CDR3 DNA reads TGTGCCAGCAGCTTAGGGTTCGCGAGACTCTATGGCTACACCTTC. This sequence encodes CASSLGFARLYGYTF.

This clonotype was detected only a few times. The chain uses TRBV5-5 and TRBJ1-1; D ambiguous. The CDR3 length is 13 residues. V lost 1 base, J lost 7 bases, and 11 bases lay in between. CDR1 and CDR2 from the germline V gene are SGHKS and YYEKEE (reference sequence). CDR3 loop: CASSLKGYGEAFF. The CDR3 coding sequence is TGTGCCAGCAGCTTGAAAGGGTATGGTGAAGCTTTCTTT.

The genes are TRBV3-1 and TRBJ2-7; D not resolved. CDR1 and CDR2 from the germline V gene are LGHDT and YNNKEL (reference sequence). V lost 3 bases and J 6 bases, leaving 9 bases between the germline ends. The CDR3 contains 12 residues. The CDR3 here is CASSHEVGEQYF. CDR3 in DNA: TGTGCCAGCAGCCACGAGGTAGGCGAGCAGTACTTC.

CDR3 DNA: TGTGCCATCAGTACACATTTCCGTGGGACAGCAGGCCCCAATGAGCAGTTCTTC. This codes for CAISTHFRGTAGPNEQFF. The rearrangement links TRBV10-3 to TRBJ2-1; TRBD1 matches at 7 bases. CDR1 and CDR2 (germline): ENHRY, SYGVKD. The trim removed 5 bases at V and 6 bases at J, leaving 19 bases unmatched. CDR3 size: 18 residues.

CDR3 DNA: TGTGCCAGCAGCGTATGGGAGGGGGGTTCCCAAGAGACCCAGTACTTC. This codes for CASSVWEGGSQETQYF. The chain links TRBV9 to TRBJ2-5; D might be TRBD2 (7 bases). Deletions cut 1 base from V and 1 base from J, with 14 bases between. This CDR3 has 16 amino acids. Looked up from germline, CDR1 is SGDLS and CDR2 is YYNGEE.

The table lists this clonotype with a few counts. CDR3 sequence reads: CASSLVPGTYEQYF. The CDR3 DNA reads TGCGCCAGCAGCTTGGTCCCGGGAACCTACGAGCAGTACTTC. The genes are TRBV5-1 and TRBJ2-7; perhaps TRBD2 as D (5 bases). V lost 0 bases to trimming and J lost 2 bases, with 9 bases between them. There are 14 residues in the CDR3. Germline loops: CDR1 SGHRS, CDR2 YFSETQ.

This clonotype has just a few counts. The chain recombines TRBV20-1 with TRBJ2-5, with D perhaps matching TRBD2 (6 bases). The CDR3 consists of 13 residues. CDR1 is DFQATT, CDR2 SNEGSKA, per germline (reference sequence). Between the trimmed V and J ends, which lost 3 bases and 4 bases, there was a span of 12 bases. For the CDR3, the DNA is TGCAGTGCTAGGGAGGGACGGTTAGAGACCCAGTACTTC. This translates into CSAREGRLETQYF.

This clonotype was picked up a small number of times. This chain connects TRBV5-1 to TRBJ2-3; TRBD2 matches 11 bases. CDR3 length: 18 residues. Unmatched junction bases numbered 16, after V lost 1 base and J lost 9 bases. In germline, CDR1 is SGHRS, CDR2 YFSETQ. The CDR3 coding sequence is TGCGCCAGCAGCTTGTCCCCTGCGGTAGCGGGGGGGCCAAGCACGCAGTATTTT. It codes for CASSLSPAVAGGPSTQYF.

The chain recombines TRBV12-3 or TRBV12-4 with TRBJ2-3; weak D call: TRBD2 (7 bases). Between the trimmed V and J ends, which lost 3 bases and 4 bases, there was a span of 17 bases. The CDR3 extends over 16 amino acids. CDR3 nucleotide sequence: TGTGCCAGCAGTTTCAGTTTGGGGGGGCGGTCAGATACGCAGTATTTT. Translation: CASSFSLGGRSDTQYF.

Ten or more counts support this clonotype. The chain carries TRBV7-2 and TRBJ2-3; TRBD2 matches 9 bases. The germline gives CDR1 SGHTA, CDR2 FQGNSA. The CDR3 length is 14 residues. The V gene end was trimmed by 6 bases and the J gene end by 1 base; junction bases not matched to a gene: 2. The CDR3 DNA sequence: TGTGCCAGCAGTCGGACTAGCGGCACAGATACGCAGTATTTT. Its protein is CASSRTSGTDTQYF.

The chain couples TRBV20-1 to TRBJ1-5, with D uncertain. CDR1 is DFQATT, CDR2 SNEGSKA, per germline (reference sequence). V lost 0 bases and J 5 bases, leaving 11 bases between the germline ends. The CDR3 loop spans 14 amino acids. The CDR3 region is CSARDSRTYQPQHF. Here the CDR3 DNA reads TGCAGTGCTAGAGATTCCAGAACCTATCAGCCCCAGCATTTT.

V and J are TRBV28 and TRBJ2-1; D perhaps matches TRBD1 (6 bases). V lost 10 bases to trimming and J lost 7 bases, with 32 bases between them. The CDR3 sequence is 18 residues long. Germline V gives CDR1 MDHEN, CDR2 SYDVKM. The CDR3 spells CATKLSGGRVMRGNEQFF. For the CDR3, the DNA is TGTGCCACCAAACTAAGTGGGGGCAGGGTAATGAGGGGGAATGAGCAGTTCTTC.

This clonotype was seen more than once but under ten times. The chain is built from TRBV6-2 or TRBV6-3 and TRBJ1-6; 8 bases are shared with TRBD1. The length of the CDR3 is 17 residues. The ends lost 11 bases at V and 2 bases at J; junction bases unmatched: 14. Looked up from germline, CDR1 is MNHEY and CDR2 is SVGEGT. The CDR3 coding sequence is TGTGCCGGCGACTGGCAGGGGGCTATAGCCTATAATTCACCCCTCCACTTT. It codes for CAGDWQGAIAYNSPLHF.

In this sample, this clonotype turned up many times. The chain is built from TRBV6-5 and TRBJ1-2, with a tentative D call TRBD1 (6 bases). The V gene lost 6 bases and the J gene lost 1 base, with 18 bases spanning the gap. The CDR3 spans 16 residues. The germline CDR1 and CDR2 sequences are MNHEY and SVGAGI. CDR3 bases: TGTGCCAGCAGCAGTATGAGGGGGGCAATTAACTATGGCTACACCTTC. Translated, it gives CASSSMRGAINYGYTF.

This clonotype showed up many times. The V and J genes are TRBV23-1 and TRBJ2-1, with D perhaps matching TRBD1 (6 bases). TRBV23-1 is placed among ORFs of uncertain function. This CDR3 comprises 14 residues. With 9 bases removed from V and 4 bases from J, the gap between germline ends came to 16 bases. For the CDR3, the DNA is TGCGCCAGTTTGGACAGCAGACCGTACAATGAGCAGTTCTTC. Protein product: CASLDSRPYNEQFF.

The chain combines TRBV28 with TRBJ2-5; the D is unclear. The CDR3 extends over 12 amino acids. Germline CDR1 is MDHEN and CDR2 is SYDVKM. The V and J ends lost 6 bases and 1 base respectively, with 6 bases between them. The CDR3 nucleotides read TGTGCCAGCAGAGGGTTCCAAGAGACCCAGTACTTC. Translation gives CASRGFQETQYF. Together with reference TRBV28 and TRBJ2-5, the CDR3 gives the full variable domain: DVKVTQSSRYLVKRTGEKVFLECVQDMDHENMFWYRQDPGLGLRLIYFSYDVKMKEKGDIPEGYSVSREKKERFSLILESASTNQTSMYLCASRGFQETQYFGPGTRLLVL.

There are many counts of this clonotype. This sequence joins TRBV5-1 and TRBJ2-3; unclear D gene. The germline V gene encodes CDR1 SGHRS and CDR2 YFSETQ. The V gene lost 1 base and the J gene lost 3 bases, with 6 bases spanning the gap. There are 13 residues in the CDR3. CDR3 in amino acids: CASSLPTTDTQYF. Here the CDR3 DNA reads TGCGCCAGCAGCTTGCCTACTACAGATACGCAGTATTTT.

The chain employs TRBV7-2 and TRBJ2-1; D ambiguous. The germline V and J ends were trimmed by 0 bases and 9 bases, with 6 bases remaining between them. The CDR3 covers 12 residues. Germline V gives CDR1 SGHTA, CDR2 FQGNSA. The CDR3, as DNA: TGTGCCAGCAGCTTAGCTAGTCGTGAGCAGTTCTTC. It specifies CASSLASREQFF.